These 8 T cell receptor beta chains were all obtained from the same sample, sequenced in a study of shared clonotypes between healthy human individuals. The method was immunoSEQ multiplex PCR; TCRdb's version includes in-frame clones alone and lacks a portion of them. Altogether 2.3 million or so clones are present, 80% to 95% being singletons, with the ten largest covering 0.35% to 0.5%. Sample: naive CD4+ T cells from PBMCs. The subset was: CD45RA+ positively selected. The receptor source for this set is a man in his late teens or twenties in good health. Some clones in this sample may be carry-over from other donors' samples.

In this sample, this clone turned up a few times. This chain links TRBV23-1 with TRBJ1-1; tentative D call: TRBD1 (6 bases). TRBV23-1 is marked as an open reading frame, function uncertain. The V gene lost 0 bases and the J gene lost 0 bases, with 20 bases spanning the gap. There are 19 residues in the CDR3. CDR3 in amino acids: CASSQSPPTGTSLNTEAFF. The CDR3 DNA sequence: TGCGCCAGCAGTCAATCGCCCCCGACAGGCACATCACTGAACACTGAAGCTTTCTTT.

The V call is TRBV28, the J call TRBJ2-3; TRBD2 matches at 8 bases. The CDR3 contains 15 residues. In germline, CDR1 is MDHEN, CDR2 SYDVKM. V lost 10 bases and J lost 2; bases outside the gene matches: 11. The DNA for the CDR3 is TGTGCCACATCCCGGGGGGGGGCCCTCACAGATACGCAGTATTTT. Residues: CATSRGGALTDTQYF.

This chain links TRBV15 with TRBJ2-6, with D possibly being TRBD1 or TRBD2 (5 bases each). V was clipped by 0 bases and J by 4 bases, with 10 bases between them. Germline CDR1 reads LNHNV; CDR2 reads YYDKDF (reference sequence). The CDR3 is 16 residues long. This chain's CDR3 is CATSRDWGIGANVLTF. Here the CDR3 DNA reads TGTGCCACCAGCAGAGATTGGGGGATCGGGGCCAACGTCCTGACTTTC.

The V call is TRBV4-2, the J call TRBJ1-3; no firm D call. This CDR3 spans 17 amino acids. The V end lost 0 bases, the J end lost 0 bases, and 12 bases lay between the germline ends. Germline V gene sequence: CDR1 LGHNA, CDR2 YNFKEQ. The CDR3 protein is CASSQESSRSSGNTIYF. The CDR3 coding sequence is TGTGCCAGCAGCCAAGAGTCGTCCAGGTCCTCTGGAAACACCATATATTTT.

In nucleotides, the CDR3 is TGTGCCAGCACCACCGGAAACACCGGGGAGCTGTTTTTT. Residues: CASTTGNTGELFF. The V gene is TRBV7-3, the J gene TRBJ2-2; D is undetermined. Germline values: CDR1 SGHTA, CDR2 FQGTGA. The germline V and J ends were trimmed by 7 bases and 2 bases, with 8 bases remaining between them. The CDR3 has 13 residues.

The chain is built from TRBV11-3 and TRBJ1-5; perhaps TRBD1 as D (5 bases). Trimming pared 5 bases from V and 6 bases from J, leaving 17 bases between. The germline gives CDR1 SGHNT, CDR2 YENEEA. The CDR3 loop spans 15 amino acids. CDR3 coding DNA: TGTGCCAGCAGCCCACAGAGCGCCGGGGGTCAGCCCCAGCATTTT. It is translated as CASSPQSAGGQPQHF.

The chain combines TRBV7-8 with TRBJ2-3, with a weak D call TRBD2 (5 bases). The CDR3 is made up of 13 amino acids. The V gene lost 4 bases and the J gene lost 5 bases, with 10 bases spanning the gap. In germline, CDR1 is SGHVS, CDR2 FQNEAQ. DNA for the CDR3: TGTGCCAGCAGCTCCGGGATTTTAGATACGCAGTATTTT. Its translation: CASSSGILDTQYF.

This chain links TRBV6-5 with TRBJ2-7; D gene unclear. The CDR3 has 14 amino acids. V lost 2 bases, J lost 6 bases, and 14 bases lay in between. Germline-derived CDR1 and CDR2 are MNHEY and SVGAGI. CDR3 amino acids: CASSYPGIPGEQYF. CDR3 coding DNA: TGTGCCAGCAGTTACCCGGGCATACCGGGCGAGCAGTACTTC.